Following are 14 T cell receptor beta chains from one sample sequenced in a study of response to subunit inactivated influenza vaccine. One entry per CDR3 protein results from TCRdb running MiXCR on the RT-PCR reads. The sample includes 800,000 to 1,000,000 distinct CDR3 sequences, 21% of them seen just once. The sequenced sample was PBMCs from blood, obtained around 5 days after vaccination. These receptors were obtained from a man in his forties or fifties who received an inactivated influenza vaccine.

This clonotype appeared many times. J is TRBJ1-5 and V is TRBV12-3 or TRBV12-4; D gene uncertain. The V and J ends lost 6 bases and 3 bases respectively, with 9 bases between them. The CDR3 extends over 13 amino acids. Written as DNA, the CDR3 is TGTGCCAGCAGCCGAGGGTACAATCAGCCCCAGCATTTT. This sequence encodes CASSRGYNQPQHF.

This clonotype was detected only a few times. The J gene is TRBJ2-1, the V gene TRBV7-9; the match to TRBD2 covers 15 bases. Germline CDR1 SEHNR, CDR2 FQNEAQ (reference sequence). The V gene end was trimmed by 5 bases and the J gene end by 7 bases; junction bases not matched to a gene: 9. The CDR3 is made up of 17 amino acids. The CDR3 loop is CASSLPWTSGRGNEQFF. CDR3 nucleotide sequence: TGTGCCAGCAGCCTACCGTGGACTAGCGGGAGGGGGAATGAGCAGTTCTTC. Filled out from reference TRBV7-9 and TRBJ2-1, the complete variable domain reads DTGVSQNPRHKITKRGQNVTFRCDPISEHNRLYWYRQTLGQGPEFLTYFQNEAQLEKSRLLSDRFSAERPKGSFSTLEIQRTEQGDSAMYLCASSLPWTSGRGNEQFFGPGTRLTVL.

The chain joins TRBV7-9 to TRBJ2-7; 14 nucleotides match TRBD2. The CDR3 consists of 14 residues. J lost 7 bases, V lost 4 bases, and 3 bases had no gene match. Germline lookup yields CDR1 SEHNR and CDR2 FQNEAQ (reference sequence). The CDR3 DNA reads TGTGCCAGCAGCTCGCGGACTAGCGGGGGGGAGCAGTACTTC. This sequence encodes CASSSRTSGGEQYF.

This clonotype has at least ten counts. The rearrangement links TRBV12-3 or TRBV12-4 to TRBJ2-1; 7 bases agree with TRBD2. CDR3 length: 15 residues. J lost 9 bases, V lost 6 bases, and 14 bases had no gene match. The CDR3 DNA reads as TGTGCCAGCAGCGGGGTGGCAAGCGGGGAAGGTGAGCAGTTCTTC. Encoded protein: CASSGVASGEGEQFF.

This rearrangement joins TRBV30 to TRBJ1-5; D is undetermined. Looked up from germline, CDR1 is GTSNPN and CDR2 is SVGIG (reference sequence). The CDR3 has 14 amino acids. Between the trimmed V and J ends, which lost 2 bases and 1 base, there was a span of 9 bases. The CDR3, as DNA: TGTGCCTGGAGTCCGGGAGCCAGCAATCAGCCCCAGCATTTT. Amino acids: CAWSPGASNQPQHF.

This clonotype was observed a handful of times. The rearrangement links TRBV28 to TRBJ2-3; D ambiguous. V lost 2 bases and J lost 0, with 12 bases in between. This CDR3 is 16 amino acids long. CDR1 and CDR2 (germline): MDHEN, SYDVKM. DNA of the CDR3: TGTGCCAGCAGTTTAGGCTCGTCAGTGAGCACAGATACGCAGTATTTT. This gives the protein CASSLGSSVSTDTQYF.

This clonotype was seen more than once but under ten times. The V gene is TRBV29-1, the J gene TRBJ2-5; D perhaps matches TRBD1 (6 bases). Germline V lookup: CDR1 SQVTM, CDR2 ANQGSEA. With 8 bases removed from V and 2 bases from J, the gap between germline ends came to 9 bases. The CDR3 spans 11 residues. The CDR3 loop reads CSTGQQETQYF. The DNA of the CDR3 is TGCAGCACCGGACAGCAAGAGACCCAGTACTTC.

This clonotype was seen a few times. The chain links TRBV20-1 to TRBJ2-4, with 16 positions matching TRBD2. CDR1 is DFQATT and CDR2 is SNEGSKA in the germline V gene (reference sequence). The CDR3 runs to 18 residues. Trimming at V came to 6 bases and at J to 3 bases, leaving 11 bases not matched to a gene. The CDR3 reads CSAQGTSGRAGDKNIQYF. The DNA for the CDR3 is TGCAGTGCCCAAGGGACTAGCGGGAGGGCCGGGGACAAAAACATTCAGTACTTC.

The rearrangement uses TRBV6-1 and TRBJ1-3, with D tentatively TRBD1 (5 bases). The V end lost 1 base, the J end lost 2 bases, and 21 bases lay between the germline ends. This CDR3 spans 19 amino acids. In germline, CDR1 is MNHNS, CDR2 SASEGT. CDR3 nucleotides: TGTGCCAGCAGTGAAGTTATCAGGAGCCAGGGAATGGCTGGAAACACCATATATTTT. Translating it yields CASSEVIRSQGMAGNTIYF.

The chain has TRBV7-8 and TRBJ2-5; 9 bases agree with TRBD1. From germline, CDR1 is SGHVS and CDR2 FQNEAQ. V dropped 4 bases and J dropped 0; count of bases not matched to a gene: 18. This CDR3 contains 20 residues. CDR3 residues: CASSWTLTGTTGGYQETQYF. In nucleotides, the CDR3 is TGTGCCAGCAGCTGGACACTCACCGGGACGACAGGGGGGTACCAAGAGACCCAGTACTTC. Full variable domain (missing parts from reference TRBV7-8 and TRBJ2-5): GAGVSQSPRYKVAKRGQDVALRCDPISGHVSLFWYQQALGQGPEFLTYFQNEAQLDKSGLPSDRFFAERPEGSVSTLKIQRTQQEDSAVYLCASSWTLTGTTGGYQETQYFGPGTRLLVL.

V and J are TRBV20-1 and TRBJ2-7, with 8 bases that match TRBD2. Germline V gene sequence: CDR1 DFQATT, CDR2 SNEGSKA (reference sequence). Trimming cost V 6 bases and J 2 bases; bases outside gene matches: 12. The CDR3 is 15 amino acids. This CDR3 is CSAQGTSFYPYEQYF. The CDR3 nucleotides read TGCAGTGCCCAAGGGACTAGTTTTTACCCCTACGAGCAGTACTTC.

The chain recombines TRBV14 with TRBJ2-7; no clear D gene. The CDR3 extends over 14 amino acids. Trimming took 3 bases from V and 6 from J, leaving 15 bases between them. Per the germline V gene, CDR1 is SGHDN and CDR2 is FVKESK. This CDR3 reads CASSQAKGFGEQYF. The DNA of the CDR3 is TGTGCCAGCAGCCAGGCAAAAGGGTTTGGCGAGCAGTACTTC.

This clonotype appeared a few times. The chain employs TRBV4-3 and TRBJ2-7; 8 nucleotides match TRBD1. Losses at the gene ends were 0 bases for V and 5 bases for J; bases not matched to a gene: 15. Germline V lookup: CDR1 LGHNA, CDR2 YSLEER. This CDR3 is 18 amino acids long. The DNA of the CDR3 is TGCGCCAGCAGCCAAGATTGGGTAGTGGCAGGGGGCAACAACGAGCAGTACTTC. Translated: CASSQDWVVAGGNNEQYF.

This chain's CDR3 is CSARRGRNTEAFF. CDR3 DNA sequence: TGCAGTGCTAGAAGGGGGCGGAACACTGAAGCTTTCTTT. The genes are TRBV20-1 and TRBJ1-1, with TRBD1 identical over 7 bases. CDR1 is DFQATT, CDR2 SNEGSKA, per germline (reference sequence). V was clipped by 2 bases and J by 1 base; unmatched bases: 1. The CDR3 has 13 amino acids.